These 14 T cell receptor beta chains came from one sample sequenced in a study of T cells in Graves' hyperthyroidism and ophthalmopathy. RNA transcripts gave rise to amplified TCR beta CDR3 regions. The HTBI set primed first-round TCR CDR3 RT-PCR. TCRdb itself ran the multiplex PCR reads through MiXCR, one entry per CDR3 protein. This table has 75,000 to 100,000 distinct CDR3 sequences, approximately 56% appearing once. Sequencing used blood. Source of these receptors: a woman between 35 and 50 years old with Graves' hyperthyroidism.

V is TRBV15 and J is TRBJ2-6; TRBD1 matches 7 bases. The CDR3 covers 16 residues. Germline assignment: CDR1 LNHNV and CDR2 YYDKDF (reference sequence). The V gene end was trimmed by 1 base and the J gene end by 2 bases; junction bases not matched to a gene: 2. The chain's CDR3 is CATSRGGGAGANVLTF. In DNA, the CDR3 is TGTGCCACCAGCAGAGGAGGGGGCGCTGGGGCCAACGTCCTGACTTTC.

In this sample, this clonotype turned up many times. The rearrangement joins TRBV27 to TRBJ1-5; D is unresolved. CDR3 length: 14 amino acids. V gave up 6 bases and J gave up 6 bases, with 15 bases separating them. The germline V gene encodes CDR1 MNHEY and CDR2 SMNVEV (reference sequence). The CDR3 reads CASRPISLIQPQHF. DNA for the CDR3: TGTGCCAGCAGACCGATTAGTTTGATTCAGCCCCAGCATTTT.

V and J are TRBV12-3 or TRBV12-4 and TRBJ1-3; no clear D. There are 11 residues in the CDR3. V was shortened by 6 bases and J by 4 bases, with 4 bases between the two germline ends. The CDR3 loop reads CASRRGNTIYF. CDR3 bases: TGTGCCAGCAGAAGGGGAAACACCATATATTTT.

CDR3: CASRRLSGRGETQYF. CDR3 bases: TGTGCCAGCAGGAGGTTGAGCGGGAGGGGAGAGACCCAGTACTTC. The rearrangement joins TRBV6-5 to TRBJ2-5; 10 bases are a match to TRBD2. V was pared by 6 bases and J by 4 bases, with 8 bases of the junction left unmatched. The CDR3 contains 15 residues. Germline assignment: CDR1 MNHEY and CDR2 SVGAGI.

This clonotype appeared many times. V usage is TRBV20-1 and J usage is TRBJ2-5, with TRBD2 matching 10 bases. Germline assignment: CDR1 DFQATT and CDR2 SNEGSKA (reference sequence). The CDR3 has 14 residues. The junction had 5 bases not matched to a gene; V was cut back by 2 bases and J by 5 bases. The CDR3 sequence is CSARPVAGGETQYF. As DNA, the CDR3 is TGCAGTGCTAGACCGGTAGCGGGGGGTGAGACCCAGTACTTC.

This clonotype has a handful of counts. The chain uses TRBV7-2 and TRBJ2-7; TRBD1 might be the D (6 bases). V was cut by 5 bases and J by 4 bases, with 15 bases left in between. Germline CDR1 SGHTA, CDR2 FQGNSA. The CDR3 runs 14 residues. This CDR3 reads CASSQEDTGYEQYF. In DNA, the CDR3 is TGTGCCAGCAGCCAAGAAGACACAGGGTACGAGCAGTACTTC.

The chain carries TRBV20-1 and TRBJ2-7; TRBD2 matches at 15 bases. The CDR3 totals 15 residues. The V segment lost 6 bases and the J segment 4 bases; nucleotides outside the gene matches: 7. Germline V gives CDR1 DFQATT, CDR2 SNEGSKA (reference sequence). CDR3 protein: CSAGGGTSGRYEQYF. DNA for the CDR3: TGCAGTGCCGGCGGGGGGACTAGCGGGAGGTACGAGCAGTACTTC.

The chain links TRBV4-1 to TRBJ2-3; D might be TRBD1 (6 bases). CDR3 length: 13 amino acids. Trimming took 1 base from V and 7 from J, leaving 9 bases between them. Germline V CDR1 and CDR2: MGHRA, YSYEKL. CDR3 protein: CASSQGTVYTQYF. The CDR3 DNA follows: TGCGCCAGCAGCCAAGGGACAGTATATACGCAGTATTTT.

The V call is TRBV7-3, the J call TRBJ1-1, with D possibly TRBD1 on 6 matching bases. CDR3 length: 14 amino acids. Germline V gene data show CDR1 as SGHTA and CDR2 as FQGTGA. V was trimmed by 4 bases and J by 1 base, leaving 10 bases between them. CDR3 DNA: TGTGCCAGCAGCTCAAGACAGGAGAACACTGAAGCTTTCTTT. Translated, it gives CASSSRQENTEAFF.

This clonotype was recorded once. This clone may be a read error of a much larger clone one base away. This chain joins TRBV7-2 and TRBJ2-5, with 7 positions matching TRBD2. There are 14 residues in the CDR3. In germline, CDR1 is SGHTA, CDR2 FQGNSA. CDR3 sequence: CASRLTSVRETQCF. The CDR3 DNA sequence: TGTGCCAGCAGACTTACTAGCGTACGAGAGACCCAGTGCTTC.

This clonotype was counted only a few times. The rearrangement uses TRBV29-1 and TRBJ2-2, with D perhaps TRBD2 (6 bases). CDR1 is SQVTM and CDR2 is ANQGSEA in the germline V gene. CDR3 length: 11 residues. Trimming pared 5 bases from V and 6 bases from J, leaving 7 bases between. CDR3 region: CSVPGAGELFF. CDR3 coding DNA: TGCAGCGTTCCGGGGGCCGGGGAGCTGTTTTTT.

The chain uses TRBV20-1 and TRBJ1-5, with D perhaps matching TRBD1 (5 bases). Per the germline V gene, CDR1 is DFQATT and CDR2 is SNEGSKA (reference sequence). Trimming took 5 bases from V and 14 from J, leaving 16 bases between them. CDR3 length: 11 residues. For the CDR3, the DNA is TGCAGTGCTCCAGGGCCGGGAAGCGAGCATTTT. Its translation: CSAPGPGSEHF.

This clonotype was observed at least ten times. This chain connects TRBV5-1 to TRBJ1-2; D is possibly TRBD1 (6 bases). Germline V gives CDR1 SGHRS, CDR2 YFSETQ. The CDR3 has 15 amino acids. Between the trimmed V and J ends, which lost 4 bases and 4 bases, there was a span of 17 bases. DNA of the CDR3: TGCGCCAGCAGCCAAACGGGGGGCCCAGGCTATGGCTACACCTTC. Its protein is CASSQTGGPGYGYTF.

This clonotype was recorded many times. The rearrangement joins TRBV12-3 or TRBV12-4 to TRBJ1-1; TRBD1 is a possible D gene (6 bases). Trimming removed 3 bases from V and 5 bases from J, with 13 bases in between. The CDR3 is made up of 14 amino acids. DNA for the CDR3: TGTGCCAGCAGTTTGGCCAGGGGTGGGACTGAAGCTTTCTTT. Translated, it gives CASSLARGGTEAFF.